The T cell receptor beta chain described here comes from a study of T cells in Graves' hyperthyroidism and ophthalmopathy (dated by TCRdb to 2018 to 2020). Study-wide context: Peripheral blood samples were taken at initial diagnosis, before any treatment was given. A discovery cohort of roughly 96 patients, approximately 44 with Graves' ophthalmopathy and 57 with stable Graves' hyperthyroidism, was used to find distinguishing TCR V-J signatures. Prospective prediction of ophthalmopathy was tested in an independent validation cohort of 18 to 20 hyperthyroidism patients and 17 patients who later progressed to ophthalmopathy. The 75 to 100 discovery patients were divided at random into training and test sets in a 7:3 ratio. Thyroid tissue and blood T-cell repertoires from about six Graves' hyperthyroidism patients were also compared in the study. Following sampling, methimazole starting at 30 mg daily was given to hyperthyroidism patients, and high-dose intravenous methylprednisolone was given to ophthalmopathy patients. TCR Vbeta CDR3 sequencing of 135 peripheral blood samples (under 45 ophthalmopathy, roughly 72 hyperthyroidism and roughly 17 progressor patients) is reported in the paper.

This clonotype was seen a few times. The antigen it recognizes is unknown. Within one base of it there is no much larger clone, and no base qualities were kept. Amplification of TCR beta CDR3 regions was carried out from RNA transcripts. The first round of RT-PCR for the TCR CDR3 was performed with the HTBI primer set and the Qiagen OneStep RT-PCR kit. Libraries were constructed in a second round of multiplex PCR, after which size selection and purification were performed. Libraries were sequenced paired-end with 100 bp reads on an Illumina HiSeq2000. From the authors' description of their analysis: SOAPnuke was used to process the raw data, removing reads that contained adapters or uncalled bases, had a mean Phred below 15, or lacked an exact match to the constant primer or identifier. High-quality paired reads were merged with COPE v1.2.5, and unique nucleotide sequences were defined as clonotypes. MiTCR v1.1 was used to align the clonotypes against IMGT TRBV, TRBD and TRBJ reference segments. The analysis included only V-J combinations with a frequency above 0.0001, which together covered 99.2% of the repertoires. The TCS score was defined as the ratio of F50 (clonal expansion) to E x V (chaos), calculated using BLOSUM62-based TCRdist between CDR3 peptides within each V-J. Welch's t-statistics and random forest reduced roughly 500 V-J features to some 14, which were used in a naive Bayes classifier (R e1071). The public reads were reanalyzed by TCRdb: fastp trimming at Q25, MiXCR alignment, in-frame beta chains only. Merged by CDR3 protein, the rows form single entries marked with the most common genes and DNA. These V and J calls are TCRdb output, not the study's own analysis. This sample is represented by 600,000 to 650,000 distinct CDR3 sequences; about a fifth of them were singletons. Together, the top ten hold approximately 30% of the sample.

Ophthalmopathy patients had moderately to severely active disease, with a Clinical Activity Score of 3 or more, a NOSPECS grade of 4 or more, and a disease duration of less than 3 months. Any patient with an uncontrolled infection, another autoimmune disease, pregnancy or lactation was excluded. Diagnoses relied on clinical symptoms, serum thyroxine and TRAb, thyroid ultrasound and orbital computed tomography. Ficoll-Paque density gradient centrifugation was used to isolate PBMCs from around 10 ml of fresh peripheral blood. Total RNA was extracted using Trizol reagent, and RNA quality was assessed on an Agilent 2100 Bioanalyzer. CDR3 length: 20 amino acids, cysteine to phenylalanine. CDR3 DNA is the only sequence kept; it has 60 bases, read in frame from the first base. V is pruned by 5 bases and J by 7 bases, leaving 23 bases of the junction without a gene match. Looking up the germline V gene yields CDR1 MNHNS and CDR2 SASEGT.

The paper as a whole reports these results and caveats: Blood samples also contained most of the expanded thyroid clonotypes (frequency above 0.001), which suggests that blood repertoires may reflect thyroid immune responses. In validation, progression to ophthalmopathy was predicted by the model with 70.59% sensitivity and roughly 72% specificity, a median of about 6 months before onset. Sample size was not statistically predetermined, and investigators were not blinded to group allocation. A model built on a 13 V-J signature distinguished ophthalmopathy from stable hyperthyroidism, reaching roughly 88% sensitivity and 81% to 83% specificity in cross-validation and 80%/75% in testing.

The sample comprised blood. The TCR was taken from a man aged 25 to 45 with Graves' ophthalmopathy. This chain joins TRBV6-1 to TRBJ2-2; the central 9 bases match TRBD1. The CDR3 amino acid sequence is: CASSPAGAVTLWGQGGELFF. The DNA sequence is TGTGCCAGCAGTCCCGCCGGGGCTGTAACATTGTGGGGACAGGGCGGGGAGCTGTTTTTT.